Each of the 26 T cell receptor beta chains below was sequenced from the same sample in a study of OX40 agonist ivuxolimab in advanced cancers. Measured with immunoSEQ multiplex PCR; TCRdb has only the in-frame clones, and not every one. The sample lists about 88,000 clones, about 85% occurring once. The sample was CD4+ or CD8+ T cells sorted from blood, taken in a trial of the OX40 agonist ivuxolimab. The origin of the receptors is an adult with an advanced solid tumor such as melanoma, head and neck, liver or kidney cancer.

This chain uses TRBV10-1 with TRBJ1-4; D is unclear. This CDR3 is 15 amino acids long. V lost 7 bases and J 10 bases, leaving 22 bases between the germline ends. Germline V gene data show CDR1 as WNHNN and CDR2 as SYGVQD (reference sequence). The CDR3 region is CASIFPSGGSGKLFF. Here the CDR3 DNA reads TGCGCCAGCATCTTCCCCTCTGGCGGATCCGGAAAACTGTTTTTT.

There are a few counts of this clone. This chain connects TRBV7-8 to TRBJ1-1, with 8 bases fitting TRBD1. V shed 5 bases and J 7 bases; nucleotides not matched to a gene: 9. This CDR3 has 14 residues. The germline V gene has CDR1 SGHVS and CDR2 FQNEAQ. The CDR3 reads CASSPKTGEVEAFF. Written as DNA, the CDR3 is TGTGCCAGCAGCCCTAAGACAGGGGAGGTTGAAGCTTTCTTT.

This rearrangement joins TRBV10-2 to TRBJ2-7; D not certain. Germline CDR1 WSHSY, CDR2 SAAADI. The ends were cut back, 0 bases at V and 6 bases at J, with 9 bases in the middle. This CDR3 spans 13 amino acids. The CDR3 loop reads CASSESVGLEQYF. CDR3 DNA sequence: TGCGCCAGCAGTGAGTCCGTCGGCCTCGAGCAGTACTTC.

This rearrangement joins TRBV2 to TRBJ1-2; D ambiguous. The V end lost 7 bases, the J end lost 4 bases, and 16 bases lay between the germline ends. The CDR3 runs to 14 residues. Germline CDR1 is SNHLY and CDR2 is FYNNEI. This CDR3 is CASTEGLGRYGYTF. The CDR3 region has the DNA TGTGCCAGCACCGAGGGTCTTGGTCGCTATGGCTACACCTTC.

In nucleotides, the CDR3 is TGCGCCAGCAGCTGGGTAAGGAGCGCAGGAGACACGCAGTATTTT. The encoded protein is CASSWVRSAGDTQYF. The genes are TRBV5-1 and TRBJ2-3; D gene uncertain. V was shortened by 3 bases and J by 9 bases, with 20 bases between the two germline ends. This CDR3 spans 15 amino acids. CDR1 SGHRS and CDR2 YFSETQ come from the germline V gene.

The chain is built from TRBV10-3 and TRBJ2-7; 15 bases fit TRBD2. The V and J ends lost 10 bases and 2 bases, in that order; junction bases with no gene match: 6. Germline-derived CDR1 and CDR2 are ENHRY and SYGVKD. This CDR3 region has 15 residues. In DNA form, the CDR3 reads TGTGCCACCCTAGGACTAGCGGGAGGGGCCTACGAGCAGTACTTC. This gives the protein CATLGLAGGAYEQYF.

The chain joins TRBV5-6 to TRBJ1-2; D call uncertain. The CDR3 has 13 residues. Trimming shortened V by 5 bases and J by 8 bases, and 16 bases separated the two germline ends. CDR1 and CDR2 from the germline V gene are SGHDT and YYEEEE. CDR3 sequence: CASSGFVGSGYTF. The CDR3 nucleotides are TGTGCCAGCAGTGGGTTTGTGGGGAGCGGCTACACCTTC.

V usage is TRBV27 and J usage is TRBJ1-6; D is perhaps TRBD1 (6 bases). The germline V gene encodes CDR1 MNHEY and CDR2 SMNVEV (reference sequence). There are 16 residues in the CDR3. Trimming took 1 base from V and 7 from J, leaving 14 bases between them. The CDR3 DNA reads as TGTGCCAGCAGTTTATGGCGGGGGGCGGGGAATTCACCCCTCCACTTT. This encodes CASSLWRGAGNSPLHF.

The CDR3 DNA follows: TGTGCCAGCAGTGTTTCAGCCTGGGCAGATACGCAGTATTTT. Translated, it gives CASSVSAWADTQYF. This chain joins TRBV6-1 and TRBJ2-3; D ambiguous. This CDR3 is built from 14 residues. Germline V CDR1 and CDR2: MNHNS, SASEGT. V shed 4 bases and J shed 4 bases, with 12 bases lying between them.

The chain uses TRBV7-2 and TRBJ1-1, with D tentatively TRBD1 (5 bases). CDR3 length equals 13 residues. Between the trimmed V and J ends, which lost 5 bases and 6 bases, there was a span of 13 bases. CDR1 SGHTA and CDR2 FQGNSA come from the germline V gene. CDR3 protein: CASSPSGRAEAFF. The CDR3 region has the DNA TGTGCCAGCAGCCCCTCAGGGAGGGCTGAAGCTTTCTTT.

V usage is TRBV2 and J usage is TRBJ2-7, with 11 positions matching TRBD2. Losses at the gene ends were 1 base for V and 6 bases for J; bases not matched to a gene: 5. CDR1 is SNHLY and CDR2 is FYNNEI in the germline V gene. This CDR3 spans 15 amino acids. DNA of the CDR3: TGTGCCAGCAGTGAAGGTAGCGGGAGGGTAGGCGAGCAGTACTTC. Amino acids: CASSEGSGRVGEQYF. Variable domain in full (rest from reference TRBV2 and TRBJ2-7): EPEVTQTPSHQVTQMGQEVILRCVPISNHLYFYWYRQILGQKVEFLVSFYNNEISEKSEIFDDQFSVERPDGSNFTLKIRSTKLEDSAMYFCASSEGSGRVGEQYFGPGTRLTVT.

The chain carries TRBV4-2 and TRBJ1-4; 8 bases are shared with TRBD1. This CDR3 is built from 18 residues. Losses at the gene ends were 4 bases for V and 4 bases for J; bases not matched to a gene: 14. Germline V lookup: CDR1 LGHNA, CDR2 YNFKEQ. In nucleotides, the CDR3 is TGTGCCAGCAGCCGACGTGCATTAACAGGGGGAATTAATGAAAAACTGTTTTTT. This translates into CASSRRALTGGINEKLFF.

The chain is built from TRBV28 and TRBJ2-2, with no clear D. The CDR3 consists of 15 residues. The V end lost 5 bases, the J end lost 7 bases, and 17 bases lay between the germline ends. In germline, CDR1 is MDHEN, CDR2 SYDVKM. CDR3 protein: CASSVSRLGYGELFF. In DNA form, the CDR3 reads TGTGCCAGCAGTGTATCCAGATTGGGATACGGGGAGCTGTTTTTT.

The chain is built from TRBV5-4 and TRBJ2-3, with a possible D match to TRBD1 (6 bases). The V end was cut by 4 bases, the J end by 1 base, with 10 bases between. Germline assignment: CDR1 SGHNT and CDR2 YYREEE (reference sequence). The CDR3 has 14 amino acids. In DNA form, the CDR3 reads TGTGCCAGCAGCCTGTCAGGGGGCACAGATACGCAGTATTTT. Translating gives CASSLSGGTDTQYF.

This chain connects TRBV2 to TRBJ2-1, with D unresolved. The germline V gene has CDR1 SNHLY and CDR2 FYNNEI. Deletions cut 4 bases from V and 7 bases from J, with 8 bases between. The CDR3 has 12 residues. In DNA form, the CDR3 reads TGTGCCAGCAGTGGCGATAGTAATGAGCAGTTCTTC. Its translation: CASSGDSNEQFF. The variable domain in full, completed from reference TRBV2 and TRBJ2-1, reads EPEVTQTPSHQVTQMGQEVILRCVPISNHLYFYWYRQILGQKVEFLVSFYNNEISEKSEIFDDQFSVERPDGSNFTLKIRSTKLEDSAMYFCASSGDSNEQFFGPGTRLTVL.

CDR3 sequence (DNA): TGTGCCAGCAAGAAGTCAGCAGGGAATAGCAATCAGCCCCAGCATTTT. This translates into CASKKSAGNSNQPQHF. The V gene is TRBV27, the J gene TRBJ1-5, with a possible D match to TRBD1 (5 bases). Germline CDR1 and CDR2: MNHEY and SMNVEV (reference sequence). The CDR3 has 16 residues. V lost 7 bases and J 0 bases, leaving 16 bases between the germline ends.

J is TRBJ2-2 and V is TRBV6-6, with 7 bases lining up with TRBD2. The germline CDR1 and CDR2 sequences are MNHNY and SVGAGI (reference sequence). This CDR3 has 14 amino acids. V lost 4 bases to trimming and J lost 5 bases; unmatched junction nucleotides: 4. The CDR3 DNA follows: TGTGCCAGCAGTTTGTCGGGGGGTACCGGGGAGCTGTTTTTT. Its translation is CASSLSGGTGELFF.

This clone has just a few counts. This chain links TRBV5-4 with TRBJ2-7, with TRBD2 identical over 9 bases. The germline gives CDR1 SGHNT, CDR2 YYREEE (reference sequence). The CDR3 is made up of 14 amino acids. Trimming removed 6 bases from V and 3 bases from J; junction bases left unmatched: 7. The CDR3 is CASKIAGEVYEQYV. In DNA form, the CDR3 reads TGTGCCAGCAAGATAGCGGGGGAGGTCTACGAGCAGTACGTC.

This clone was observed a few times. This chain connects TRBV7-3 to TRBJ1-2, with 8 bases matching TRBD1. The CDR3 consists of 13 residues. The V segment lost 5 bases and the J segment 6 bases; nucleotides outside the gene matches: 5. Germline CDR1 SGHTA, CDR2 FQGTGA. The CDR3: CASSMTGVDGYTF. Written as DNA, the CDR3 is TGTGCCAGCAGCATGACAGGGGTAGATGGCTACACCTTC.

The chain combines TRBV10-2 with TRBJ1-1; no reliable D call. V was cut by 7 bases and J by 2 bases, with 5 bases left in between. Germline CDR1 and CDR2: WSHSY and SAAADI. The CDR3 consists of 11 residues. The CDR3 DNA follows: TGCGCCAGCATAGGAAACACTGAAGCTTTCTTT. It yields the protein CASIGNTEAFF.

Only a few counts were recorded for this clone. This chain uses TRBV18 with TRBJ1-1, with unresolved D. This CDR3 region has 16 residues. Trimming left V 2 bases short and J 4 bases short, with 17 bases between. CDR1 is KGHSH, CDR2 LQKENI, per germline. The CDR3 bases are TGTGCCAGCTCACCAAGAATCGGTGAGGGTATCACTGAAGCTTTCTTT. It translates to CASSPRIGEGITEAFF.

The chain has TRBV7-6 and TRBJ2-5, with a tentative D call TRBD2 (6 bases). The CDR3 has 15 residues. CDR1 and CDR2 from the germline V gene are SGHVS and FNYEAQ. Trimming removed 1 base at V and 5 bases at J, with 14 bases between. The CDR3 nucleotides are TGTGCCAGCAGCTTAGAACGGGCAGGGAGGGAGACCCAGTACTTC. It yields the protein CASSLERAGRETQYF.

J is TRBJ1-5 and V is TRBV10-3, with 8 nucleotides matching TRBD1. V gave up 6 bases and J gave up 4 bases; unmatched junction bases: 8. There are 15 residues in the CDR3. Germline CDR1 ENHRY, CDR2 SYGVKD. DNA of the CDR3: TGTGCCATCAGCCCACCGGGACAGGAGAATCAGCCCCAGCATTTT. Translation gives CAISPPGQENQPQHF.

This chain links TRBV7-2 with TRBJ2-2; D gene unclear. Trimming removed 4 bases at V and 2 bases at J, with 5 bases between. CDR1 and CDR2 from the germline V gene are SGHTA and FQGNSA. The CDR3 is 13 residues long. CDR3 nucleotide sequence: TGTGCCAGCAGCTCCTCCAACACCGGGGAGCTGTTTTTT. Translating it yields CASSSSNTGELFF. Full variable domain (missing parts from reference TRBV7-2 and TRBJ2-2): GAGVSQSPSNKVTEKGKDVELRCDPISGHTALYWYRQSLGQGLEFLIYFQGNSAPDKSGLPSDRFSAERTGGSVSTLTIQRTQQEDSAVYLCASSSSNTGELFFGEGSRLTVL.

The rearrangement uses TRBV19 and TRBJ2-3; tentative D call: TRBD1 (6 bases). Trimming removed 4 bases at V and 2 bases at J, with 16 bases between. Looked up from germline, CDR1 is LNHDA and CDR2 is SQIVND (reference sequence). The CDR3 totals 16 residues. CDR3 in DNA: TGTGCCAGTAGTAACTCTTATGACAGGTACACAGATACGCAGTATTTT. This sequence encodes CASSNSYDRYTDTQYF.

The chain employs TRBV2 and TRBJ1-5; no definite D call. V lost 1 base and J 0 bases, leaving 7 bases between the germline ends. This CDR3 has 15 amino acids. Looked up from germline, CDR1 is SNHLY and CDR2 is FYNNEI. In DNA form, the CDR3 reads TGTGCCAGCAGTGAAGGGACTCTTAGCAATCAGCCCCAGCATTTT. Amino acid sequence: CASSEGTLSNQPQHF.